This T cell receptor beta chain was found in a study of blood T cell repertoires in COVID-19. About the study: In each case, the material was cDNA or gDNA derived from T cells, B-cell-depleted T cells, or PBMCs.

Profiling relied on immunoSEQ multiplex PCR, and the TCRdb table lists in-frame clones only, not all of them. The repertoire holds about 320,000 clones, with 80% to 90% as singletons. Recruitment covered roughly 22 US areas and drew participants whose ages spanned roughly 18 to 89 years. Cohorts were based on clinical histories the participants reported. The clonotype was recovered from a man aged 25-40 years who had recovered from COVID-19. Sequencing was performed on PBMCs or T cells enriched from blood (not recorded which).

The CDR3 region is CASSRGAYNEQFF. CDR3 coding DNA: TGTGCCAGCAGTCGCGGGGCTTACAATGAGCAGTTCTTC. J is TRBJ2-1 and V is TRBV5-5; D possibly corresponds to TRBD2 (6 bases). V lost 5 bases, J lost 4 bases, and 10 bases lay in between. There are 13 residues in the CDR3. The germline gives CDR1 SGHKS, CDR2 YYEKEE (reference sequence).